This entry lists 14 T cell receptor beta chains sequenced from one sample in a study of metastatic and nonmetastatic thyroid tumors. No treatment had been given to any patient before thyroid surgery. MiXCR re-clonotyped the PCR reads for TCRdb. The data contain roughly 72,000 clones, about 17% of them singletons. Sequenced input: blood. The receptors stem from a female donor with papillary thyroid cancer or a benign thyroid nodule (not recorded which). Some clones in this sample may be carry-over from other donors' samples.

This clone was recorded at least ten times. J is TRBJ2-3 and V is TRBV5-1; D is undetermined. Trimming shortened V by 0 bases and J by 3 bases, and 8 bases separated the two germline ends. CDR1 is SGHRS, CDR2 YFSETQ, per germline. This CDR3 spans 14 amino acids. The CDR3 DNA reads as TGCGCCAGCAGCTTGGGGTGGCGGACAGATACGCAGTATTTT. Residues: CASSLGWRTDTQYF.

This clone was seen many times. V usage is TRBV11-2 and J usage is TRBJ1-1, with D perhaps TRBD1 (5 bases). The germline V gene encodes CDR1 SGHAT and CDR2 FQNNGV. The V end was cut by 6 bases, the J end by 0 bases, with 14 bases between. CDR3 length: 15 amino acids. The CDR3 loop is CASRDQGLMNTEAFF. For the CDR3, the DNA is TGTGCCAGCAGGGACCAGGGACTGATGAACACTGAAGCTTTCTTT.

This clone was counted only a few times. One junction end does not reproduce the germline sequence, and a read error may be involved. CDR3 sequence: CASNEANRGYNQPQHF. Here the CDR3 DNA reads TGTGCCAGCAATGAAGCTAACAGGGGGTACAATCAGCCCCAGCATTTT. The V call is TRBV6-1, the J call TRBJ1-5; 8 bases are shared with TRBD1. CDR1 is MNHNS, CDR2 SASEGT, per germline. CDR3 length: 16 amino acids.

This clone was seen ten or more times. This chain links TRBV6-1 with TRBJ2-5, with TRBD1 as a possible D gene (6 bases). CDR1 and CDR2 from the germline V gene are MNHNS and SASEGT. V gave up 5 bases and J gave up 10 bases, with 14 bases separating them. This CDR3 region has 12 residues. The chain's CDR3 is CASSFTGFDQYF. The CDR3 DNA reads as TGTGCCAGCAGTTTCACAGGGTTCGACCAGTACTTC.

This clone was counted at least ten times. The chain is built from TRBV9 and TRBJ2-2, with D hard to call. Trimming cost V 4 bases and J 7 bases, with 14 bases left between them. CDR3 size: 14 residues. CDR1 and CDR2 from the germline V gene are SGDLS and YYNGEE. CDR3 DNA sequence: TGTGCCAGCAGCCTAAGACACCTAGACGGGGAGCTGTTTTTT. Its protein product is CASSLRHLDGELFF.

This clone was counted at least ten times. The CDR3 here is CATSDPRQGATDTQYF. The DNA of the CDR3 is TGTGCCACCAGTGACCCGAGACAGGGGGCTACAGATACGCAGTATTTT. The chain employs TRBV24-1 and TRBJ2-3; 10 positions agree with TRBD1. The CDR3 loop spans 16 amino acids. The V gene end was trimmed by 4 bases and the J gene end by 3 bases; junction bases not matched to a gene: 6. The V gene's germline CDR1 is KGHDR and CDR2 SFDVKD.

This clone has a count of ten or more. A much larger clonotype is one base distant, so this may be a read error. The CDR3 reads CASNLTSGGGNEQFF. The CDR3 DNA reads as TGTGCCAGCAACCTCACTAGCGGGGGAGGGAATGAGCAGTTCTTC. V gene TRBV6-1 combines with J gene TRBJ2-1; 11 bases agree with TRBD2. V trimming: 7 bases; J trimming: 7 bases; junction bases outside the gene matches: 9. Looked up from germline, CDR1 is MNHNS and CDR2 is SASEGT. The CDR3 loop spans 15 amino acids.

This clone was observed many times. The chain has TRBV19 and TRBJ2-5, with 7 nucleotides matching TRBD2. Germline assignment: CDR1 LNHDA and CDR2 SQIVND (reference sequence). This CDR3 is 16 amino acids long. Germline trimming cut 3 bases from V and 1 base from J; bases unmatched to any gene: 8. CDR3 sequence reads: CASSIGPAGLQETQYF. The CDR3 DNA sequence: TGTGCCAGTAGTATCGGGCCAGCGGGGCTCCAAGAGACCCAGTACTTC.

This clone was observed at least ten times. The chain carries TRBV6-1 and TRBJ2-3; 10 nucleotides match TRBD2. V trimming: 3 bases; J trimming: 4 bases; junction bases outside the gene matches: 4. Germline-derived CDR1 and CDR2 are MNHNS and SASEGT. The CDR3 extends over 15 amino acids. CDR3 amino acids: CASSDLAGVPDTQYF. The DNA of the CDR3 is TGTGCCAGCAGTGACCTAGCGGGAGTTCCAGATACGCAGTATTTT.

The sample holds a few counts of this clone. The rearrangement uses TRBV6-1 and TRBJ1-5; 9 bases align to TRBD1. After removal of 9 bases from V and 5 bases from J, the junction contained 5 bases not matched to a gene. The CDR3 is made up of 13 amino acids. Germline V CDR1 and CDR2: MNHNS, SASEGT. The CDR3 here is CASQGTGYQPQHF. The CDR3 DNA sequence: TGTGCCAGTCAGGGGACAGGGTATCAGCCCCAGCATTTT.

This clone was detected only a few times. The chain carries TRBV20-1 and TRBJ2-7; D is perhaps TRBD2 (5 bases). The V end was cut by 3 bases, the J end by 0 bases, with 9 bases between. This CDR3 comprises 13 residues. The germline V gene encodes CDR1 DFQATT and CDR2 SNEGSKA (reference sequence). CDR3 sequence: CSARTGSSYEQYF. The CDR3 DNA reads as TGCAGTGCTAGGACGGGGAGCTCCTACGAGCAGTACTTC.

This clone was counted many times. V and J are TRBV18 and TRBJ1-1; D remains ambiguous. V was pared by 1 base and J by 6 bases, with 12 bases between. CDR1 and CDR2 from the germline V gene are KGHSH and LQKENI. There are 14 residues in the CDR3. Written as DNA, the CDR3 is TGTGCCAGCTCACCACGCGACGGGAGGCCTGAAGCTTTCTTT. It encodes CASSPRDGRPEAFF.

At least ten counts were recorded for this clone. The chain recombines TRBV9 with TRBJ2-3, with a possible D match to TRBD2 (5 bases). The CDR3 contains 13 residues. Germline-derived CDR1 and CDR2 are SGDLS and YYNGEE. The ends were cut back, 0 bases at V and 3 bases at J, with 5 bases in the middle. CDR3 amino acids: CASSVGTTDTQYF. CDR3 DNA: TGTGCCAGCAGCGTAGGGACTACAGATACGCAGTATTTT.

J is TRBJ2-7 and V is TRBV2; D possibly corresponds to TRBD2 (5 bases). Looked up from germline, CDR1 is SNHLY and CDR2 is FYNNEI. The CDR3 runs to 15 residues. V gave up 2 bases and J gave up 0 bases, with 11 bases separating them. CDR3 amino acids: CASSEMRVGSYEQYF. The CDR3 bases are TGTGCCAGCAGTGAAATGAGGGTTGGCTCCTACGAGCAGTACTTC. Full variable domain (remainder filled in from reference TRBV2 and TRBJ2-7): EPEVTQTPSHQVTQMGQEVILRCVPISNHLYFYWYRQILGQKVEFLVSFYNNEISEKSEIFDDQFSVERPDGSNFTLKIRSTKLEDSAMYFCASSEMRVGSYEQYFGPGTRLTVT.